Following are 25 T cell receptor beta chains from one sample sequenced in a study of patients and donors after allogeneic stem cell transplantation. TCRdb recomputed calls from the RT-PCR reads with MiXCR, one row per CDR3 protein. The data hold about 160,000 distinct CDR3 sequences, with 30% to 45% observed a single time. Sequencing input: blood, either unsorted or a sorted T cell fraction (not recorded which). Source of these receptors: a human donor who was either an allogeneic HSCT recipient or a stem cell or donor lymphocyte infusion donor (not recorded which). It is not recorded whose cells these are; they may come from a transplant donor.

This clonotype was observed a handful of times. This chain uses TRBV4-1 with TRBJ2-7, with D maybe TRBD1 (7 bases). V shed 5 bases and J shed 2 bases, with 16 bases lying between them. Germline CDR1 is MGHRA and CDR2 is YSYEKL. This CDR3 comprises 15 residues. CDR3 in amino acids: CASSIRQGGTYEQYF. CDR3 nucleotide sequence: TGCGCCAGCAGCATCCGACAGGGAGGCACCTACGAGCAGTACTTC.

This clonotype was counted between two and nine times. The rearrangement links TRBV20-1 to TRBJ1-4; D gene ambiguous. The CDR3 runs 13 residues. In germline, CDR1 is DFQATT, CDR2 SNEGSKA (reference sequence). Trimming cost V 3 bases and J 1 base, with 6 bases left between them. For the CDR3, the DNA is TGCAGTGCTAGTTGGGGAACTAATGAAAAACTGTTTTTT. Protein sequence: CSASWGTNEKLFF.

CDR3 coding DNA: TGTGCCAGCAGTTCCGACAGGGTTGGGAATCAGCCCCAGCATTTT. Translation gives CASSSDRVGNQPQHF. V usage is TRBV12-3 or TRBV12-4 and J usage is TRBJ1-5; TRBD1 aligns across 7 bases. The CDR3 extends over 15 amino acids. With V trimmed by 4 bases and J by 4 bases, 7 bases remained unmatched.

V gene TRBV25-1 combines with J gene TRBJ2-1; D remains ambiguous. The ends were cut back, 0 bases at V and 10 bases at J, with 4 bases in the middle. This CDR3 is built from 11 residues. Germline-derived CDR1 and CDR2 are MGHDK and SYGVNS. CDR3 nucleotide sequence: TGTGCCAGCAGTGAATACCCAGAGCAGTTCTTC. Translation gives CASSEYPEQFF.

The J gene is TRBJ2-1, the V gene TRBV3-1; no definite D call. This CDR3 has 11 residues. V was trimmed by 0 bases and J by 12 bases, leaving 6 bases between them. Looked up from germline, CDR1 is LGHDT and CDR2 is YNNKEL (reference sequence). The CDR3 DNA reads TGTGCCAGCAGCCAAGAGTCAGGGCAGTTCTTC. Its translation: CASSQESGQFF.

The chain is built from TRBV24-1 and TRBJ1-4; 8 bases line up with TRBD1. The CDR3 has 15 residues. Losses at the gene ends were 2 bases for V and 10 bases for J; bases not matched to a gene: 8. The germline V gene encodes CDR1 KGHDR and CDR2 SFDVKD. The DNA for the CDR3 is TGTGCCACCAGTGATTCCGGACAGGGCGAGAGAAAACTGTTTTTT. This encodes CATSDSGQGERKLFF.

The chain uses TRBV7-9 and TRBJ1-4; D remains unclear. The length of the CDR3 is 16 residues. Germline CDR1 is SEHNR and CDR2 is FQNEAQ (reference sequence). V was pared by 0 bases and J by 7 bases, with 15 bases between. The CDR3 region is CASSLARLVGPEKLFF. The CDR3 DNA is TGTGCCAGCAGCTTAGCACGTCTCGTCGGACCTGAAAAACTGTTTTTT.

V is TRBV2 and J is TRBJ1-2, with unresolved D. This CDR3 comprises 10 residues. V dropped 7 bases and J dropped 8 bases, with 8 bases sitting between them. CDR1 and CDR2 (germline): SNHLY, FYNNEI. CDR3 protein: CASKEEGYTF. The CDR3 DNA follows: TGTGCCAGCAAAGAGGAGGGCTACACCTTC.

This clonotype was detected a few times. CDR3 nucleotides: TGTGCCAGCAGTACCACAGGCTACGAGCAGTACGTC. Amino acids: CASSTTGYEQYV. The V gene is TRBV28, the J gene TRBJ2-7; the D gene is possibly TRBD1 (5 bases). Trimming stripped 5 bases from V and 3 bases from J, with 8 bases between. Germline V CDR1 and CDR2: MDHEN, SYDVKM. There are 12 residues in the CDR3.

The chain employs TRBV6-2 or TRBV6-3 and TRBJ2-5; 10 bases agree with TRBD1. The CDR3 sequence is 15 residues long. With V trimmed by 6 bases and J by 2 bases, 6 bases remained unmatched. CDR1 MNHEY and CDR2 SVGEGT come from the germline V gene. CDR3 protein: CASSTGTGDQETQYF. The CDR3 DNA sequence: TGTGCCAGCAGCACCGGGACAGGGGATCAAGAGACCCAGTACTTC.

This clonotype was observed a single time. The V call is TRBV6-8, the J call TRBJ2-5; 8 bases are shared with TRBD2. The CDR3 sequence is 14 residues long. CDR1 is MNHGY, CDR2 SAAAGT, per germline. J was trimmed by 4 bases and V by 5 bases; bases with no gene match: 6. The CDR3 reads CASSAPGLGETQYF. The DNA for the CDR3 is TGTGCCAGCAGTGCCCCGGGACTAGGAGAGACCCAGTACTTC.

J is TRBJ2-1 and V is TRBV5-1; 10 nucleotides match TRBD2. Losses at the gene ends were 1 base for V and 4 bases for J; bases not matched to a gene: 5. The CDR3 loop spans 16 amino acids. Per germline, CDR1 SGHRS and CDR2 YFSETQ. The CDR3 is CASSLRLAGLYNEQFF. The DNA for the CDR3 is TGCGCCAGCAGCTTGAGACTAGCGGGCTTATACAATGAGCAGTTCTTC.

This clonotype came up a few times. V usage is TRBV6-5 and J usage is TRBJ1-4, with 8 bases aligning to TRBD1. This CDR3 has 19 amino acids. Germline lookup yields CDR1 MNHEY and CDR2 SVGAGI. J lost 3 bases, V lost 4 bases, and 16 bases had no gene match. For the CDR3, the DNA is TGTGCCAGCAGTTTGCTCTGGACAGGGAGCCCCTCCGCTAATGAAAAACTGTTTTTT. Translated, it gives CASSLLWTGSPSANEKLFF.

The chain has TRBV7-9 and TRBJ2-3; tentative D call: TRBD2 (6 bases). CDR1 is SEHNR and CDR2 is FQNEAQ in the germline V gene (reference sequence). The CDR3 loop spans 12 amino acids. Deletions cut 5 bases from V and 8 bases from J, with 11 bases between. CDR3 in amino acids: CASSSGGSTQYF. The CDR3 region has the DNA TGTGCCAGCAGCAGTGGGGGGTCTACGCAGTATTTT. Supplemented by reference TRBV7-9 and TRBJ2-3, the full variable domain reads DTGVSQNPRHKITKRGQNVTFRCDPISEHNRLYWYRQTLGQGPEFLTYFQNEAQLEKSRLLSDRFSAERPKGSFSTLEIQRTEQGDSAMYLCASSSGGSTQYFGPGTRLTVL.

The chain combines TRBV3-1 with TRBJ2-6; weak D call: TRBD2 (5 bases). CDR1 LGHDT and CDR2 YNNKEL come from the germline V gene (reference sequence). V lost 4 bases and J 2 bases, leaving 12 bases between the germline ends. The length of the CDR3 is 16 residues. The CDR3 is CASSRFRETGANVLTF. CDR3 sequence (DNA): TGTGCCAGCAGCCGTTTCCGGGAAACTGGGGCCAACGTCCTGACTTTC.

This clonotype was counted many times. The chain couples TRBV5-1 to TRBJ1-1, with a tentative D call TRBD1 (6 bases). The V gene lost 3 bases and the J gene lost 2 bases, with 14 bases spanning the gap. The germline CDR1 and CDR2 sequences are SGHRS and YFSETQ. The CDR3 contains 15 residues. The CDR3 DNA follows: TGCGCCAGCAGCTGGAACTCGGGGGGCAACACTGAAGCTTTCTTT. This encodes CASSWNSGGNTEAFF.

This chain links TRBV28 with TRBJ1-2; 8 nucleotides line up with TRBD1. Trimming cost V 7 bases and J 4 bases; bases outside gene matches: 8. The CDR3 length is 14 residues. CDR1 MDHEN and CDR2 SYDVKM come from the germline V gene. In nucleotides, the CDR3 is TGTGCCAGCATCCCCCCGGGACAGGCCTATGGCTACACCTTC. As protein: CASIPPGQAYGYTF.

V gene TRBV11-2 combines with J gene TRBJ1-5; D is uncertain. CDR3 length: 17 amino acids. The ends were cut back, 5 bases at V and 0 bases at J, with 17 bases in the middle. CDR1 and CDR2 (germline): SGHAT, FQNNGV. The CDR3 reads CASSHFNAGFSNQPQHF. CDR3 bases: TGTGCCAGCAGCCATTTCAACGCAGGTTTTAGCAATCAGCCCCAGCATTTT.

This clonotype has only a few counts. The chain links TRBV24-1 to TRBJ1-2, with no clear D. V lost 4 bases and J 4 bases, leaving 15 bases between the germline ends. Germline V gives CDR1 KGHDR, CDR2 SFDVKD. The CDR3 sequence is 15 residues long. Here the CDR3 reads CATSDPMMGSYGYTF. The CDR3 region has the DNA TGTGCCACCAGTGACCCCATGATGGGGAGCTATGGCTACACCTTC.

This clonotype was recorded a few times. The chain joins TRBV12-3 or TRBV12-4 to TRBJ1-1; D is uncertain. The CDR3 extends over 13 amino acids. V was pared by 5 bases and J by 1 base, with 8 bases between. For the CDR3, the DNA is TGTGCCAGCAGTGGGATGAAGAACACTGAAGCTTTCTTT. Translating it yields CASSGMKNTEAFF.

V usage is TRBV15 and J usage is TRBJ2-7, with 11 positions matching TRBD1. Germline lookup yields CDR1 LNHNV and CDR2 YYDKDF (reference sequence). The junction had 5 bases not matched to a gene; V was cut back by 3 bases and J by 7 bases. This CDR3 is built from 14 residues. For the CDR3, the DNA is TGTGCCACCAGCAGGGACAGGGGGCTAGGGGAGCAGTACGTC. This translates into CATSRDRGLGEQYV.

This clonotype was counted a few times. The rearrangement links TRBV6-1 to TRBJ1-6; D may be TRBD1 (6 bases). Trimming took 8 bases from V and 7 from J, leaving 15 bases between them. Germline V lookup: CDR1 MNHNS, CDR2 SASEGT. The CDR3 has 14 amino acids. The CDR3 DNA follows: TGTGCCAGCGTGTGGGACACTGGCAATTCACCCCTCCACTTT. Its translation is CASVWDTGNSPLHF.

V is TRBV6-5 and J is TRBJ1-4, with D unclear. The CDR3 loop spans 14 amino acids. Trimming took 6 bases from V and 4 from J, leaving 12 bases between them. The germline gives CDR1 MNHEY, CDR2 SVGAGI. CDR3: CASRMDGVNEKLFF. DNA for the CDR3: TGTGCCAGCAGGATGGACGGAGTTAATGAAAAACTGTTTTTT.

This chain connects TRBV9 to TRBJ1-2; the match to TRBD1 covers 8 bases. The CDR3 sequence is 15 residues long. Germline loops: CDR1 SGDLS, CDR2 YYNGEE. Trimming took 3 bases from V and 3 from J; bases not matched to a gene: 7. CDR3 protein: CASSAERTGYYGYTF. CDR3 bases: TGTGCCAGCAGCGCCGAGAGGACAGGGTACTATGGCTACACCTTC. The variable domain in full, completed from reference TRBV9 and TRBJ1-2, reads DSGVTQTPKHLITATGQRVTLRCSPRSGDLSVYWYQQSLDQGLQFLIQYYNGEERAKGNILERFSAQQFPDLHSELNLSSLELGDSALYFCASSAERTGYYGYTFGSGTRLTVV.

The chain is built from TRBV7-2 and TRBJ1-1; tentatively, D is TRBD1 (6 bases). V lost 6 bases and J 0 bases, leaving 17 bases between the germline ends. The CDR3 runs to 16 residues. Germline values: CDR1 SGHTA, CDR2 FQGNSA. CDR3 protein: CASRTAGGRLNTEAFF. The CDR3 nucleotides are TGTGCCAGCAGGACCGCGGGGGGCAGGCTGAACACTGAAGCTTTCTTT. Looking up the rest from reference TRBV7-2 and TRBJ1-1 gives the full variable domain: GAGVSQSPSNKVTEKGKDVELRCDPISGHTALYWYRQSLGQGLEFLIYFQGNSAPDKSGLPSDRFSAERTGGSVSTLTIQRTQQEDSAVYLCASRTAGGRLNTEAFFGQGTRLTVV.